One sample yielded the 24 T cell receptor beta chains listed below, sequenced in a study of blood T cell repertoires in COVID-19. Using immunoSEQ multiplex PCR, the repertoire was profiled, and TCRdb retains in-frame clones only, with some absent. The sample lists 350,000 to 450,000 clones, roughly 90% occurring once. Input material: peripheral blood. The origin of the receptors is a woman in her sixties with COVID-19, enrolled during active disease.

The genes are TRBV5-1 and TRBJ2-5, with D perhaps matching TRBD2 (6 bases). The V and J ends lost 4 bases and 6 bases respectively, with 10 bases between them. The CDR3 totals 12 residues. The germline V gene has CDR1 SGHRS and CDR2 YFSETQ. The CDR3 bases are TGCGCCAGCAGCCCGGGGGTTCAGACCCAGTACTTC. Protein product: CASSPGVQTQYF.

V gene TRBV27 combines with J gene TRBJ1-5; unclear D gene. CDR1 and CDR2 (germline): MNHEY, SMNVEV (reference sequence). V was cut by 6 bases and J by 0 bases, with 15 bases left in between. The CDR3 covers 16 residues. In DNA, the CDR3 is TGTGCCAGCAGCCCCGATCCACAGAATAGCAATCAGCCCCAGCATTTT. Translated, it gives CASSPDPQNSNQPQHF.

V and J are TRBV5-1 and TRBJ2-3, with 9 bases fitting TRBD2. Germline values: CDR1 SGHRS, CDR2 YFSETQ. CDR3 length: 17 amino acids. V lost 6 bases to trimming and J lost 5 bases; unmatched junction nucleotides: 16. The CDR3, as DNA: TGCGCCAGCACCTCAGGAGCGGGGGGCGAATGGGGAGATACGCAGTATTTT. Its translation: CASTSGAGGEWGDTQYF. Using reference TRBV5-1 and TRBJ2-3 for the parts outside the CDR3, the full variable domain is KAGVTQTPRYLIKTRGQQVTLSCSPISGHRSVSWYQQTPGQGLQFLFEYFSETQRNKGNFPGRFSGRQFSNSRSEMNVSTLELGDSALYLCASTSGAGGEWGDTQYFGPGTRLTVL.

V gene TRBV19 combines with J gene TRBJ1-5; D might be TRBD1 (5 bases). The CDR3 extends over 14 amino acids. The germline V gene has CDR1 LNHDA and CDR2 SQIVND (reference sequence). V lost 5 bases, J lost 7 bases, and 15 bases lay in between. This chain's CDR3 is CASSPPRGGQPQHF. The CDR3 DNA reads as TGTGCCAGTAGTCCCCCAAGGGGCGGACAGCCCCAGCATTTT.

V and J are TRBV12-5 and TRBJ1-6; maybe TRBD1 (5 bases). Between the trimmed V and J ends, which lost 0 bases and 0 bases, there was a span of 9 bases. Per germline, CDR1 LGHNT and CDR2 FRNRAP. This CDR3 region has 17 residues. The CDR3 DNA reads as TGTGCTAGTGGTTTGGTACTCGGGGGCTCCTATAATTCACCCCTCCACTTT. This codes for CASGLVLGGSYNSPLHF.

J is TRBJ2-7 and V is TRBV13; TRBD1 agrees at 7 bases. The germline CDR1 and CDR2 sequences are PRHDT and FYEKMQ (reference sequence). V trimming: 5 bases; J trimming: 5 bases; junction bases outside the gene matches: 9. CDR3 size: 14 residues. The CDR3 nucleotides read TGTGCCAGCAGCCCAGGGACAGTAGGTAACGAGCAGTACTTC. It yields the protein CASSPGTVGNEQYF.

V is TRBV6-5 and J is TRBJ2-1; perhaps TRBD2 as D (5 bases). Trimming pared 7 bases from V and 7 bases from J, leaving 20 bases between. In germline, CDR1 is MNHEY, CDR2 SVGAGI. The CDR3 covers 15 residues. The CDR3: CASTMDLRERNEQFF. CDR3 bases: TGTGCCAGCACCATGGACTTACGCGAGAGAAATGAGCAGTTCTTC.

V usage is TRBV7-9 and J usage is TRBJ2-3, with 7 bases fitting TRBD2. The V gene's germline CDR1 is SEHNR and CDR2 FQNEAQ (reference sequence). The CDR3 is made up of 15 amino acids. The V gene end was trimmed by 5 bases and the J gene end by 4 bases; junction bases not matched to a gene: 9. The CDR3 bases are TGTGCCAGCAGCCCTAGGGGAGGGATCCCAGATACGCAGTATTTT. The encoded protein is CASSPRGGIPDTQYF.

CDR3 protein: CASSLSQGIIYEQYF. CDR3 nucleotides: TGTGCCAGCAGCTTATCCCAGGGGATTATCTACGAGCAGTACTTC. This chain links TRBV7-9 with TRBJ2-7; maybe TRBD1 (6 bases). CDR3 size: 15 residues. Germline V gene data show CDR1 as SEHNR and CDR2 as FQNEAQ (reference sequence). The V end was cut by 2 bases, the J end by 3 bases, with 14 bases between. Combining the CDR3 with reference TRBV7-9 and TRBJ2-7 gives the whole variable domain DTGVSQNPRHKITKRGQNVTFRCDPISEHNRLYWYRQTLGQGPEFLTYFQNEAQLEKSRLLSDRFSAERPKGSFSTLEIQRTEQGDSAMYLCASSLSQGIIYEQYFGPGTRLTVT.

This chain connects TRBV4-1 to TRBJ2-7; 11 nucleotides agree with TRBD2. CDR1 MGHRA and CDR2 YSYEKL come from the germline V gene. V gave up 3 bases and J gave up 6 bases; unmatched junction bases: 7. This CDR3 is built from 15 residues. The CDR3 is CASSQIAGGQGEQYF. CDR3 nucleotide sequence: TGCGCCAGCAGCCAGATAGCGGGGGGGCAGGGCGAGCAGTACTTC.

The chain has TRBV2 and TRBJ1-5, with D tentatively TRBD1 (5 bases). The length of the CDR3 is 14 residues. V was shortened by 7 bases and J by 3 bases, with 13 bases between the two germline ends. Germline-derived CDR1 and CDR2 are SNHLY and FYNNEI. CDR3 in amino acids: CASNAQGFNQPQHF. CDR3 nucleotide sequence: TGTGCCAGCAACGCCCAGGGCTTCAATCAGCCCCAGCATTTT.

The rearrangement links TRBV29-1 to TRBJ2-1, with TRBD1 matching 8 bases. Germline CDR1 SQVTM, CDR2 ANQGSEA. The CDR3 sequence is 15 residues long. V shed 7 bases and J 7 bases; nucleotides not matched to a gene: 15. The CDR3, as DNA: TGCAGCGCTGTAGGCGGGACAGGCTCGTGGAATGAGCAGTTCTTC. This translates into CSAVGGTGSWNEQFF.

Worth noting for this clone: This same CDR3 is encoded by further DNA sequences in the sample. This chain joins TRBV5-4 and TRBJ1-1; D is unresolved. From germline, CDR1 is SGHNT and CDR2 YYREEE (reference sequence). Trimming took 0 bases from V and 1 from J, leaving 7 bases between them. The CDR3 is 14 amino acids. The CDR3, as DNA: TGTGCCAGCAGCTTGGGGCCGGGGAACACTGAAGCTTTCTTT. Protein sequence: CASSLGPGNTEAFF.

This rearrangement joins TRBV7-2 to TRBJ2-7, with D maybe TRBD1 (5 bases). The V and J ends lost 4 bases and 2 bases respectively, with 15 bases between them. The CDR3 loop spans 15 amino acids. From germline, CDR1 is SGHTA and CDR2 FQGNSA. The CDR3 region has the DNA TGTGCCAGCAGCTCTTCTGAAGGGGTCGCCTACGAGCAGTACTTC. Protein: CASSSSEGVAYEQYF.

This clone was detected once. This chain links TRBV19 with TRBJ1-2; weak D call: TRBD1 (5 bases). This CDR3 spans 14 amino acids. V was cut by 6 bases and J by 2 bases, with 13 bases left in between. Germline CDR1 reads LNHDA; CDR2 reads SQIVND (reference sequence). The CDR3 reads CASRSAGHNYGYTF. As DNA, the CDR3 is TGTGCCAGTAGATCCGCAGGGCACAACTATGGCTACACCTTC.

CDR3 sequence (DNA): TGCGCCAGCAGTCAATTAAGGGCTGGGGGACTCCTTACTGAAGCTTTCTTT. Translation gives CASSQLRAGGLLTEAFF. V is TRBV23-1 and J is TRBJ1-1, with a tentative D call TRBD1 (5 bases). TRBV23-1 is treated as an ORF (open reading frame) with a function not yet certain. This CDR3 region has 17 residues. The V end lost 1 base, the J end lost 5 bases, and 20 bases lay between the germline ends.

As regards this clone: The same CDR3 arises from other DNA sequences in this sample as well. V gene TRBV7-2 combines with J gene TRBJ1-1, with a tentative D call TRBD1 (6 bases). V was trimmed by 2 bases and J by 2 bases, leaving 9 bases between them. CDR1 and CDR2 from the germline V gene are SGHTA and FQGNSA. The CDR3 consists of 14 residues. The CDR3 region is CASSLQGFNTEAFF. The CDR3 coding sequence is TGTGCCAGCAGCTTACAGGGGTTCAACACTGAAGCTTTCTTT.

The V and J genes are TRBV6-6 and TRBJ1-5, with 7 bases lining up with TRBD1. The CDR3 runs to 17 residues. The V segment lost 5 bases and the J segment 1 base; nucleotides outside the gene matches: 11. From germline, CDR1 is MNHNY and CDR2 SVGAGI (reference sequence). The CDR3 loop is CASSRTGRVGSNQPQHF. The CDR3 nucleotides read TGTGCCAGCAGTCGGACAGGACGAGTAGGAAGCAATCAGCCCCAGCATTTT.

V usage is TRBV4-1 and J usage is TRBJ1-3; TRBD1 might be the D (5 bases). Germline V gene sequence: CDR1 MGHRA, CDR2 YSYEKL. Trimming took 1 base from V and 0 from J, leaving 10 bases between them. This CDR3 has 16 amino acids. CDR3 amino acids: CASSQGDWSSGNTIYF. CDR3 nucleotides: TGCGCCAGCAGCCAAGGGGACTGGAGCTCTGGAAACACCATATATTTT.

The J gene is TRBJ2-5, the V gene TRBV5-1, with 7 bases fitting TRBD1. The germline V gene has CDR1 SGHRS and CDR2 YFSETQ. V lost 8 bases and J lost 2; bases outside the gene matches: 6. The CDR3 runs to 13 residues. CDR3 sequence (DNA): TGCGCCAGTAAATCACAGGGGCAAGAGACCCAGTACTTC. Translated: CASKSQGQETQYF.

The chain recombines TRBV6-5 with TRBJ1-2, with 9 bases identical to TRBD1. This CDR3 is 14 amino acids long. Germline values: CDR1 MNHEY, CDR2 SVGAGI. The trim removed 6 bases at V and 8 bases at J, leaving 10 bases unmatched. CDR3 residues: CASSQPDRGGGYTF. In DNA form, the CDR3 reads TGTGCCAGCAGCCAACCGGACAGGGGAGGAGGCTACACCTTC.

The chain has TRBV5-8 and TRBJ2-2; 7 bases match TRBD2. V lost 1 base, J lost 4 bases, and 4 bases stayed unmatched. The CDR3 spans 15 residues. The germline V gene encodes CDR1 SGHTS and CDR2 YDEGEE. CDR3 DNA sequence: TGTGCCAGCAGCTTGTTGTCGGGGGGCACCGGGGAGCTGTTTTTT. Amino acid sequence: CASSLLSGGTGELFF.

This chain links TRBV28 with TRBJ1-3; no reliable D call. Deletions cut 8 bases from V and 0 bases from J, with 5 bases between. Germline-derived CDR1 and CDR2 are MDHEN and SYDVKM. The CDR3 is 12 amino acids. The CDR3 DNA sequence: TGTGCCAGCGCGAGCTCTGGAAACACCATATATTTT. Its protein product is CASASSGNTIYF.

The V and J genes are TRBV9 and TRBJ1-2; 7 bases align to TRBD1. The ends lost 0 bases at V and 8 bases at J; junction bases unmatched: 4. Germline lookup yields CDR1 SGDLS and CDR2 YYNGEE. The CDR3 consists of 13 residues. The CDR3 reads CASSVGDRDGYTF. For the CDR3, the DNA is TGTGCCAGCAGCGTAGGAGACAGGGACGGCTACACCTTC.